In its sample, the clone carrying this T cell receptor (beta chain) was seen a few times. TCRdb independently ran MiXCR on the 5' RACE reads; one entry per CDR3 protein. The sample has about 200,000 distinct CDR3 sequences, about a sixth seen once. The data belong to a study of T-cell memory formation after mild COVID-19. CDR3 size: 14 residues. The trim removed 9 bases at V and 3 bases at J, leaving 7 bases unmatched. Germline loops: CDR1 KGHDR, CDR2 SFDVKD. The rearrangement uses TRBV24-1 and TRBJ2-1; 7 nucleotides line up with TRBD2. The specimen was PBMCs or a T cell subset sorted from them (not recorded which). The TCR was taken from an adult woman who had mild COVID-19 (a few samples of this study predate the infection). Cell type and time point are not known. CDR3 region: CATGRREFYNEQFF. CDR3 nucleotides: TGTGCCACCGGTCGGCGGGAGTTCTACAATGAGCAGTTCTTC.